This T cell receptor beta chain was sequenced in a study of sequential checkpoint blockade in melanoma. Study-level background: Maintenance nivolumab came after either treatment sequence.

Sequencing used immunoSEQ multiplex PCR; TCRdb keeps in-frame clones, though not all of them. This table has 10,000 to 15,000 clones, less than 75% appearing once. The treatment is: randomized to nivolumab then ipilimumab (arm A) or the reverse (arm B). This CDR3 has 14 amino acids. Germline V gene data show CDR1 as SGDLS and CDR2 as YYNGEE. The ends lost 6 bases at V and 0 bases at J; junction bases unmatched: 2. V and J are TRBV9 and TRBJ2-1; 8 positions match TRBD2. This specimen consisted of CD8+ T cells sorted from blood (inferred from file names), obtained from a patient given nivolumab and ipilimumab in sequence. This receptor was taken from a human donor with melanoma. In DNA, the CDR3 is TGTGCCAGCACGCGGGGGGACTCCTACAATGAGCAGTTCTTC. Residues: CASTRGDSYNEQFF.